This T cell receptor (beta chain) stems from a study of blood T cell repertoires in COVID-19 (dated by TCRdb to the early 2020s). The study in broad terms: Samples from collaborators originated in the United States, Italy and Spain and spanned both the acute and convalescent phases of COVID-19. The prospective study material was composed of cDNA or gDNA derived from T cells, B-cell-depleted T cells, or PBMCs. The dataset comprised deeply sampled blood TCRbeta repertoires from subjects exposed to, actively infected with, or recovered from COVID-19. The repertoires were made available in a free public database intended to serve as a resource for research on the immune response to SARS-CoV-2. Samples were obtained from the ongoing ImmuneRACE study (first 160 participants) and from roughly 1,300 subjects provided by 6 global collaborators. A de-identified subject ID, COVID-19 status, age in years and sex were almost always included in the sample metadata. Where available, HLA class I and class II types were obtained from metadata supplied by the sample provider rather than from assay-based typing.

Results and caveats for the whole study, not just this receptor: The amount of clinical and demographic metadata varied by source and participant and was provided uncurated.

TCRbeta CDR3 regions were amplified from genomic DNA by means of the immunoSEQ Assay, a bias-controlled multiplex PCR. Per the authors' processing: Nucleated cell counts per sample were estimated from amplification of reference gene primers within the assay. To quantify the absolute abundance of each unique TCRbeta CDR3 rearrangement, sequence reads were collapsed and filtered. Productive Simpson clonality was computed per sample as the square root of Simpson's diversity index over productive rearrangements. TCRdb provides this immuneACCESS table in a form limited to in-frame rearrangements. Some clones are lacking; in checked studies, under half of them reflect an unresolved V gene, and why the rest are absent is not known. V, J and clone size derive from that table, while D and trimming were established from the DNA sequence. The sample table contains about 64,000 clones; only one count was recorded for 80% to 90% of them. 0.9% to 1.5% of the sample is held by the ten biggest clonotypes.

The collaborating institutions used their own protocols to collect whole blood in K2EDTA tubes. Collaborator samples were shipped for TCRbeta analysis as frozen whole blood, isolated PBMCs, or DNA extracted from either sample type. Points on this clone: No antigen is known for it. Base quality data are lacking; no much larger clone is found one base away.

The specimen sequenced was peripheral blood. The TCR was taken from a man between 35 and 55 years old with acute or convalescent COVID-19.

The CDR3 is CASSFGTADEKLFF. The DNA sequence is as follows: TGTGCCAGCAGCTTTGGGACAGCGGATGAAAAACTGTTTTTT. The sequence is built from TRBV7-9 and TRBJ1-4; 7 bases in between match TRBD1. There are 14 amino acids in the CDR3, from cysteine to phenylalanine inclusive. The entry retains the CDR3 DNA only, 42 bases that are in frame from base 1. From the germline V gene (reference sequence), CDR1 is SEHNR and CDR2 is FQNEAQ. V has 3 bases trimmed and J has 6 bases trimmed; junction bases matching no gene number 4.